A selection of T cell receptor beta chains follows, all from one sample in a study of T cell responses to AZD1222 COVID-19 vaccine. The table came from immunoSEQ multiplex PCR; TCRdb's copy has only in-frame clones and leaves some out. Of approximately 50,000 clones listed, approximately 88% are singletons. The material was peripheral blood, obtained on day 0 of AZD1222 vaccination. Receptors originate from an adult in good health. Each CDR3 is given with its conserved first and last residue. The D gene is left open where the match is weak. Clone size is not always given. Where it is, it says once, few, many or a class for expanded clones.

TRBJ2-7,-,TRBV5-1,once,CASSPGSSSYEQYF,TGCGCCAGCAGCCCCGGGTCTAGCTCCTACGAGCAGTACTTC
TRBJ1-1,-,TRBV6-5,-,CASRKTGTEAFF,TGTGCCAGCAGGAAGACAGGCACTGAAGCTTTCTTT
TRBJ1-2,-,TRBV19,-,CASSIEPVYGYTF,TGTGCCAGTAGTATAGAGCCAGTCTATGGCTACACCTTC
TRBJ2-1,TRBD2,TRBV6-5,-,CASNIAGGSYNEQFF,TGTGCCAGCAATATAGCGGGCGGCTCCTACAATGAGCAGTTCTTC
TRBJ1-3,-,TRBV9,-,CASSLRDTYPSGNTIYF,TGTGCCAGCAGTCTCCGGGACACTTACCCTTCTGGAAACACCATATATTTT
TRBJ1-2,TRBD1,TRBV6-5,-,CATGQGGGYTF,TGTGCCACCGGACAGGGTGGTGGCTACACCTTC
TRBJ2-7,-,TRBV18,-,CASSLPPYYEQYF,TGTGCCAGCTCACTTCCCCCCTACTACGAGCAGTACTTC
TRBJ2-7,TRBD2,TRBV3-1/TRBV3-2,-,CASSAPSGGTYEQYF,TGTGCCAGCAGTGCCCCTAGCGGAGGGACCTACGAGCAGTACTTC
TRBJ2-1,-,TRBV3-1/TRBV3-2,-,CASSQRTGSSRDVQFF,TGTGCCAGCAGCCAAAGGACCGGGTCCTCGAGGGATGTGCAGTTCTTC
TRBJ1-1,-,TRBV6-5,few,CASSYGADFETEAFF,TGTGCCAGCAGTTACGGGGCAGACTTCGAGACTGAAGCTTTCTTT
TRBJ2-1,TRBD2,TRBV13,-,CASSSRLAGRLNEQFF,TGTGCCAGCAGCTCGCGACTAGCGGGAAGGTTAAATGAGCAGTTCTTC
TRBJ1-1,-,TRBV28,-,CASSVFSTAGGMNTEAFF,TGTGCCAGCAGTGTCTTCTCGACCGCGGGAGGAATGAACACTGAAGCTTTCTTT
TRBJ1-4,-,TRBV7-2,-,CASSPPLGGREKLFF,TGTGCCAGCAGCCCCCCGTTGGGTGGGCGAGAAAAACTGTTTTTT
TRBJ2-3,-,TRBV16,-,CASSQSTGTDTQYF,TGTGCCAGCAGCCAATCTACAGGCACAGATACGCAGTATTTT
TRBJ2-1,TRBD2,TRBV27,-,CASSLGGSGSSYNEQFF,TGTGCCAGCAGCCTAGGTGGTAGCGGGAGTTCCTACAATGAGCAGTTCTTC
TRBJ1-2,TRBD1,TRBV6-5,once,CASVPGQGYGYTF,TGTGCCAGCGTCCCGGGACAGGGGTATGGCTACACCTTC
TRBJ1-2,TRBD1,TRBV19,few,CASSPLGTGGDYGYTF,TGTGCCAGTAGTCCCCTGGGGACAGGGGGCGATTATGGCTACACCTTC
TRBJ1-4,TRBD1,TRBV30,-,CAWTPSGTASEKLFF,TGTGCCTGGACTCCCTCCGGGACAGCAAGTGAAAAACTGTTTTTT
TRBJ1-1,-,TRBV6-5,-,CASSYSRGNTEAFF,TGTGCCAGCAGTTACTCTCGGGGGAACACTGAAGCTTTCTTT
TRBJ2-3,TRBD2,TRBV6-1,-,CASSEVAGAVTDTQYF,TGTGCCAGCAGTGAAGTTGCGGGAGCGGTGACAGATACGCAGTATTTT
TRBJ1-1,-,TRBV4-3,few,CASSQREWNTEAFF,TGCGCCAGCAGCCAAAGGGAATGGAACACTGAAGCTTTCTTT
TRBJ1-2,-,TRBV3-1/TRBV3-2,-,CASSPSWAYGYTF,TGTGCCAGCAGCCCCTCCTGGGCCTATGGCTACACCTTC
TRBJ1-4,-,TRBV6-5,-,CASSYSSGYNEKLFF,TGTGCCAGCAGTTACTCCTCGGGTTATAATGAAAAACTGTTTTTT
TRBJ1-2,-,TRBV11-2,-,CASSLDWGGYTF,TGTGCCAGCAGCTTAGATTGGGGTGGCTACACCTTC
TRBJ1-1,-,TRBV30,-,CAWSNGADTEAFF,TGTGCCTGGAGTAATGGAGCGGACACTGAAGCTTTCTTT
TRBJ2-7,TRBD1,TRBV7-2,-,CASSWDSQGEQYF,TGTGCCAGCAGCTGGGACAGTCAGGGGGAGCAGTACTTC
TRBJ2-2,-,TRBV7-2,-,CASSIGGRGTGELFF,TGTGCCAGCAGCATAGGGGGGAGAGGGACCGGGGAGCTGTTTTTT
TRBJ1-1,-,TRBV7-2,-,CASTFSLGAITEAFF,TGTGCCAGCACCTTTTCATTGGGGGCAATCACTGAAGCTTTCTTT
TRBJ2-7,TRBD1,TRBV4-2,once,CASSPSGQGYDEQYF,TGTGCCAGCAGCCCATCAGGACAGGGGTACGACGAGCAGTACTTC
TRBJ2-4,-,TRBV19,-,CASSIGVASSTAAKNIQYF,TGTGCCAGTAGTATAGGTGTCGCGTCGTCGACAGCTGCCAAAAACATTCAGTACTTC
TRBJ1-5,-,TRBV28,-,CAVEGGSNQPQHF,TGTGCCGTCGAAGGCGGTAGCAATCAGCCCCAGCATTTT
TRBJ2-1,TRBD2,TRBV19,-,CASIDSGGRNEQFF,TGTGCCAGTATTGATAGCGGGGGTAGAAATGAGCAGTTCTTC
TRBJ2-3,-,TRBV20-1,-,CSATLGDTQYF,TGCAGTGCTACGTTGGGAGATACGCAGTATTTT
TRBJ1-5,-,TRBV6-2/TRBV6-3,-,CASCPGSGNQPQHF,TGTGCCAGCTGCCCAGGGTCTGGCAATCAGCCCCAGCATTTT
TRBJ2-1,TRBD2,TRBV7-8,-,CASSPTLLATRTNEQFF,TGTGCCAGCAGCCCCACCTTACTAGCGACGCGTACAAATGAGCAGTTCTTC
TRBJ1-6,-,TRBV5-1,few,CASSQREADSPLHF,TGCGCCAGCAGCCAACGGGAGGCCGATTCACCCCTCCACTTT
TRBJ2-7,TRBD2,TRBV5-4,-,CASSQTSGRRYEQYF,TGTGCCAGCAGCCAGACTAGCGGGAGGCGGTACGAGCAGTACTTC
TRBJ1-2,-,TRBV4-3,-,CASSQDPGRNYGYTF,TGCGCCAGCAGCCAAGATCCGGGACGGAACTATGGCTACACCTTC
TRBJ1-5,-,TRBV6-2/TRBV6-3,-,CASSYPTGMDGNQPQHF,TGTGCCAGCAGTTACCCGACAGGAATGGATGGCAATCAGCCCCAGCATTTT
TRBJ2-3,-,TRBV7-2,-,CASSTRQGRGYTDTQYF,TGTGCCAGCAGCACCCGACAGGGGAGGGGATACACAGATACGCAGTATTTT
TRBJ2-3,TRBD2,TRBV11-1,-,CASSPGTRIQDTQYF,TGTGCCAGCAGCCCCGGGACTAGGATACAAGATACGCAGTATTTT
TRBJ2-1,-,TRBV11-2,once,CASSSRTPGVDEQFF,TGTGCCAGCAGCTCAAGGACGCCGGGGGTCGATGAGCAGTTCTTC
TRBJ1-5,TRBD1,TRBV24-1,-,CATGTGGQPQHF,TGTGCCACCGGGACAGGGGGACAGCCCCAGCATTTT
TRBJ2-3,TRBD2,TRBV3-1/TRBV3-2,-,CASSQPWGRGGGTDTQYF,TGTGCCAGCAGCCAACCGTGGGGGAGGGGAGGTGGCACAGATACGCAGTATTTT
TRBJ2-2,TRBD2,TRBV15,-,CATSRDRSGTSNTGELFF,TGTGCCACCAGCAGAGATCGGTCCGGGACTAGTAACACCGGGGAGCTGTTTTTT
TRBJ2-1,TRBD2,TRBV19,-,CASSAPGLVSNEQFF,TGTGCCAGTAGTGCCCCGGGACTAGTCTCCAATGAGCAGTTCTTC
TRBJ2-2,TRBD2,TRBV6-5,few,CASSATSDHTGELFF,TGTGCCAGCAGCGCAACTAGCGACCACACCGGGGAGCTGTTTTTT
TRBJ1-3,TRBD1,TRBV29-1,once,CSVRTGGNTIYF,TGCAGCGTGAGGACAGGAGGAAACACCATATATTTT
TRBJ2-7,-,TRBV5-1,-,CASSFTGSYEQYF,TGCGCCAGCAGCTTTACAGGGAGCTACGAGCAGTACTTC
TRBJ2-7,-,TRBV29-1,-,CSVVGRQRCYEQYF,TGCAGCGTTGTCGGCCGCCAGCGCTGCTACGAGCAGTACTTC
TRBJ1-3,-,TRBV19,-,CASSIDLSAAGNTIYF,TGTGCCAGTAGTATAGATCTATCGGCGGCTGGAAACACCATATATTTT
TRBJ2-3,-,TRBV7-9,-,CASSPATASISTDTQYF,TGTGCCAGCAGCCCGGCTACGGCTAGCATTAGCACAGATACGCAGTATTTT
TRBJ2-1,TRBD2,TRBV6-4,once,CASSGYGTKSYNEQFF,TGTGCCAGCAGTGGATACGGGACTAAATCCTACAATGAGCAGTTCTTC
TRBJ1-3,-,TRBV2,-,CASSRQSGSGNTIYF,TGTGCCAGCAGTAGACAGTCGGGGTCTGGAAACACCATATATTTT
TRBJ2-1,-,TRBV9,few,CASSVDSRGYNEQFF,TGTGCCAGCAGCGTCGATTCCAGGGGCTACAATGAGCAGTTCTTC